The 3 T cell receptor beta chains below were found in one sample sequenced in a study of blood T cell repertoires in COVID-19. TCRdb's copy holds only in-frame clones and misses some; the assay was immunoSEQ multiplex PCR. Of 200,000 to 300,000 clones listed, approximately 90% are singletons. The sequencing input was peripheral blood. Every receptor here comes from a man between 18 and 35 years old with active or convalescent COVID-19.

The rearrangement uses TRBV2 and TRBJ2-1; 8 bases agree with TRBD1. Germline lookup yields CDR1 SNHLY and CDR2 FYNNEI. Losses at the gene ends were 5 bases for V and 6 bases for J; bases not matched to a gene: 9. The CDR3 has 15 amino acids. The CDR3 DNA reads TGTGCCAGCAGTCAAGGACAGGGAGTCCGCAATGAGCAGTTCTTC. This codes for CASSQGQGVRNEQFF.

The V gene is TRBV6-4, the J gene TRBJ2-1; D is possibly TRBD1 (6 bases). The germline CDR1 and CDR2 sequences are MRHNA and SNTAGT. Trimming removed 5 bases at V and 5 bases at J, with 10 bases between. This CDR3 contains 13 residues. The CDR3, as DNA: TGTGCCAGCAGTCCGCAGGGGAACAATGAGCAGTTCTTC. This codes for CASSPQGNNEQFF.

V gene TRBV12-3 or TRBV12-4 combines with J gene TRBJ1-5; no clear D. Trimming cost V 4 bases and J 15 bases, with 19 bases left between them. CDR3 length: 13 residues. The CDR3 loop is CASSSHPFGRRHF. The CDR3 bases are TGTGCCAGCAGTTCCCATCCTTTTGGCAGAAGGCATTTT.